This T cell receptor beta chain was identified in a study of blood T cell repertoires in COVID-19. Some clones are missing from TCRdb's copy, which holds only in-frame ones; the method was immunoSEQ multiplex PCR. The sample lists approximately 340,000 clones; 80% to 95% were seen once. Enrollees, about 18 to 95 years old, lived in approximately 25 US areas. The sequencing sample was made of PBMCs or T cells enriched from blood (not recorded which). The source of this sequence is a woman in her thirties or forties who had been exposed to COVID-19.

CDR3 in amino acids: CASSETGYNSPLHF. CDR3 DNA sequence: TGTGCCAGCAGTGAGACAGGCTATAATTCACCCCTCCACTTT. The V call is TRBV27, the J call TRBJ1-6, with D perhaps matching TRBD1 (6 bases). The CDR3 sequence is 14 residues long. Germline V gene lookup returns CDR1 MNHEY and CDR2 SMNVEV (reference sequence). Trimming pared 5 bases from V and 3 bases from J, leaving 8 bases between.